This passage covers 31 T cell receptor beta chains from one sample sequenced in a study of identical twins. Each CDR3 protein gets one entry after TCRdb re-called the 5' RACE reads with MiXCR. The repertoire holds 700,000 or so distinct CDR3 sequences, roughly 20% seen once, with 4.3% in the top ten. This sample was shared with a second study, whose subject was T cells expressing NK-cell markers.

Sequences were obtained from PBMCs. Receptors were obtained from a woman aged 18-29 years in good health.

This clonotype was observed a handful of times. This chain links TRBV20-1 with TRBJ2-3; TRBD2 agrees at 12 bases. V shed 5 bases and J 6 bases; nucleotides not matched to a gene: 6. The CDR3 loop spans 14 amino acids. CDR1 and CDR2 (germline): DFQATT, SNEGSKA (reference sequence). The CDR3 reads CSAWTSGKGDTQYF. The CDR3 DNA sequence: TGCAGTGCTTGGACTAGCGGGAAAGGCGATACGCAGTATTTT.

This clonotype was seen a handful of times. CDR3 sequence (DNA): TGCAGTGCTAGCATCCGCACAGATACGCAGTATTTT. This codes for CSASIRTDTQYF. The rearrangement links TRBV20-1 to TRBJ2-3, with unresolved D. The V end lost 3 bases, the J end lost 1 base, and 5 bases lay between the germline ends. Germline CDR1 and CDR2: DFQATT and SNEGSKA (reference sequence). The CDR3 sequence is 12 residues long.

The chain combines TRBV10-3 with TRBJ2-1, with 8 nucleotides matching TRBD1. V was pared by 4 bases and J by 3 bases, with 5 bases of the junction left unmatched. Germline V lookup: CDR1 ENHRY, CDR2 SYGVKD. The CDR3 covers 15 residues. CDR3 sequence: CAISGEGQGYNEQFF. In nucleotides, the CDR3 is TGTGCCATCAGTGGGGAAGGACAGGGCTACAATGAGCAGTTCTTC.

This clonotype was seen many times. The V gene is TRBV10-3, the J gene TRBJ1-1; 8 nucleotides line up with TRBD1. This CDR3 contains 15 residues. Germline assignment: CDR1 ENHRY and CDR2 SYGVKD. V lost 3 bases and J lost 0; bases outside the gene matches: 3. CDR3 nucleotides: TGTGCCATCAGTGACAAGGACAGGGTGAACACTGAAGCTTTCTTT. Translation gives CAISDKDRVNTEAFF.

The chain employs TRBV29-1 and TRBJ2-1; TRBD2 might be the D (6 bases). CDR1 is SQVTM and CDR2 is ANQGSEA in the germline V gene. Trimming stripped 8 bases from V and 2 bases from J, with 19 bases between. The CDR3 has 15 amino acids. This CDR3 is CSTQVRGTPYNEQFF. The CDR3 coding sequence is TGCAGCACCCAGGTTCGGGGGACCCCCTACAATGAGCAGTTCTTC.

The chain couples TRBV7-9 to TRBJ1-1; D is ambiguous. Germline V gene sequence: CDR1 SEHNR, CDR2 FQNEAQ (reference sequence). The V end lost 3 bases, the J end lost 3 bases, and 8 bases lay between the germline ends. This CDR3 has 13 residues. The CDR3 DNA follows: TGTGCCAGCAGCTTCAAGGACTACACTGAAGCTTTCTTT. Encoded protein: CASSFKDYTEAFF.

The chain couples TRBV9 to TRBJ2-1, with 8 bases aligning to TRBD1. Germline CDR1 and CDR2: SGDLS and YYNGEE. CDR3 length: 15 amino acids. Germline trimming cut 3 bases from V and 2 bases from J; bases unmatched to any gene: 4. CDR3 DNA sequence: TGTGCCAGCAGCGCCGGGACAGGAACCTACAATGAGCAGTTCTTC. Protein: CASSAGTGTYNEQFF.

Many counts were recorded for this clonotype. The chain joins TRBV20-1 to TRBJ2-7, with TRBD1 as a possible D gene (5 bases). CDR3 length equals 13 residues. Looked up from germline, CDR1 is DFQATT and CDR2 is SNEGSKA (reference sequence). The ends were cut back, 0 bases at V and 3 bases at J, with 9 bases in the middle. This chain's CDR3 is CSAREMTDYEQYF. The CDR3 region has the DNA TGCAGTGCTAGAGAGATGACAGACTACGAGCAGTACTTC.

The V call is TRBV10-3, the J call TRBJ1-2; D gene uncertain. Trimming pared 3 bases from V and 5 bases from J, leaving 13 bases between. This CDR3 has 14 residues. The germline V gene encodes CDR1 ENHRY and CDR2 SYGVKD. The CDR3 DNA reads TGTGCCATCAGTGAAAAGGACGGAGAATATGGCTACACCTTC. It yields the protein CAISEKDGEYGYTF.

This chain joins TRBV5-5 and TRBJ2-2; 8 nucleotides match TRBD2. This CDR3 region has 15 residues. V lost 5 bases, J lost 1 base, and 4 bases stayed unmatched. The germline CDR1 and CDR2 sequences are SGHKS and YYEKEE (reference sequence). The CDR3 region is CASSFSGMNTGELFF. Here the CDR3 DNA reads TGTGCCAGCAGTTTTAGCGGGATGAACACCGGGGAGCTGTTTTTT.

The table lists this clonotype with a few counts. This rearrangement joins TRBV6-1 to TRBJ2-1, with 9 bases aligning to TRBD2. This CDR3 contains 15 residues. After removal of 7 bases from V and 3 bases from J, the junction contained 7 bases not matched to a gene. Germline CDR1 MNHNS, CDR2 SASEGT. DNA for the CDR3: TGTGCCAGCATTCCGATAGCGGGGGACTACAATGAGCAGTTCTTC. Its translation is CASIPIAGDYNEQFF.

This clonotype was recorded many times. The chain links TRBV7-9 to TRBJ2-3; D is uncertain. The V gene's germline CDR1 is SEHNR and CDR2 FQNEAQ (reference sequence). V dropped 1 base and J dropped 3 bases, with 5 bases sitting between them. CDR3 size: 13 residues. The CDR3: CASSLDQTDTQYF. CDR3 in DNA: TGTGCCAGCAGCTTAGATCAAACAGATACGCAGTATTTT.

The CDR3 nucleotides read TGCAGTGCTAGAGATACCGACAGGGCCTTGGCAGATACGCAGTATTTT. This gives the protein CSARDTDRALADTQYF. The rearrangement links TRBV20-1 to TRBJ2-3, with TRBD1 matching over 7 bases. Germline CDR1 is DFQATT and CDR2 is SNEGSKA (reference sequence). After removal of 0 bases from V and 4 bases from J, the junction contained 10 bases not matched to a gene. CDR3 length: 16 amino acids.

In DNA, the CDR3 is TGCAGTGCCCTTCGGACAGTAAAAGAGACCCAGTACTTC. Translated: CSALRTVKETQYF. V is TRBV20-1 and J is TRBJ2-5, with D perhaps matching TRBD1 (6 bases). Germline CDR1 and CDR2: DFQATT and SNEGSKA (reference sequence). With 6 bases removed from V and 3 bases from J, the gap between germline ends came to 14 bases. This CDR3 spans 13 amino acids.

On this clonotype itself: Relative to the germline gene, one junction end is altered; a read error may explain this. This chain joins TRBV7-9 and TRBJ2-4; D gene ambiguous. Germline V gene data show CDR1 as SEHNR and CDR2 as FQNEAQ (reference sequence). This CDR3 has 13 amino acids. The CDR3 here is CASSDRARNIQYF. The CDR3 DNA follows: TGTGCCAGCAGCGACCGGGCCAGAAACATTCAGTACTTC. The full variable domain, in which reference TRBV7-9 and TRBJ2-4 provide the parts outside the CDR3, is DTGVSQNPRHKITKRGQNVTFRCDPISEHNRLYWYRQTLGQGPEFLTYFQNEAQLEKSRLLSDRFSAERPKGSFSTLEIQRTEQGDSAMYLCASSDRARNIQYFGAGTRLSVL.

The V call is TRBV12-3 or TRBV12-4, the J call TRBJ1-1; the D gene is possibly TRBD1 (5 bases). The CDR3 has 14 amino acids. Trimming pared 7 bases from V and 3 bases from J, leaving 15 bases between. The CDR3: CASTLHGAYTEAFF. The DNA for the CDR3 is TGTGCCAGCACCCTCCACGGGGCCTACACTGAAGCTTTCTTT.

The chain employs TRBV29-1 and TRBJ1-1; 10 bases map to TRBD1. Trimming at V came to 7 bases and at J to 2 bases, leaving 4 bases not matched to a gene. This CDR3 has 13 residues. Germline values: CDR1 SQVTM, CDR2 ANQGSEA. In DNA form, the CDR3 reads TGCAGCGGGCGACAGGGGGCAAACACTGAAGCTTTCTTT. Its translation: CSGRQGANTEAFF.

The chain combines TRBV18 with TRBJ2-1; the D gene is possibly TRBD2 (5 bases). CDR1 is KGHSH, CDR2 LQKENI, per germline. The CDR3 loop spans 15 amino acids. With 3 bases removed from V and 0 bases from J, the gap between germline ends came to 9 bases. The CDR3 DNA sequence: TGTGCCAGCTCACCCCTAGGGAGCTCCTACAATGAGCAGTTCTTC. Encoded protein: CASSPLGSSYNEQFF. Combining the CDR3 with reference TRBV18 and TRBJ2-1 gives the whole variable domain NAGVMQNPRHLVRRRGQEARLRCSPMKGHSHVYWYRQLPEEGLKFMVYLQKENIIDESGMPKERFSAEFPKEGPSILRIQQVVRGDSAAYFCASSPLGSSYNEQFFGPGTRLTVL.

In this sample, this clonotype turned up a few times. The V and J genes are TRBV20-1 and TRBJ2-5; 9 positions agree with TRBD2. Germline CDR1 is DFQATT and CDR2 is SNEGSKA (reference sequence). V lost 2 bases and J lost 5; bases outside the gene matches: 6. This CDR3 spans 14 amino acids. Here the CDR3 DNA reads TGCAGTGCTAGAACCGGGACTAGCTGGGAGACCCAGTACTTC. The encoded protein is CSARTGTSWETQYF.

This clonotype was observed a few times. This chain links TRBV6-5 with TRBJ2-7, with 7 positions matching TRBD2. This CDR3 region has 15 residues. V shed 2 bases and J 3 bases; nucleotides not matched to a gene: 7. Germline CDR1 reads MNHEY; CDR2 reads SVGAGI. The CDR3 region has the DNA TGTGCCAGCAGTTACCTACGGGGGGATTACTACGAGCAGTACTTC. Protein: CASSYLRGDYYEQYF.

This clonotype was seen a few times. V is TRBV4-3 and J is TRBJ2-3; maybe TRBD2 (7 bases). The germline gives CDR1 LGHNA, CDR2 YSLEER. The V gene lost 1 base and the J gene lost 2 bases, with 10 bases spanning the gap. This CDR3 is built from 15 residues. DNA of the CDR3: TGCGCCAGCAGCCAAGGGGGGGGCGACACAGATACGCAGTATTTT. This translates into CASSQGGGDTDTQYF.

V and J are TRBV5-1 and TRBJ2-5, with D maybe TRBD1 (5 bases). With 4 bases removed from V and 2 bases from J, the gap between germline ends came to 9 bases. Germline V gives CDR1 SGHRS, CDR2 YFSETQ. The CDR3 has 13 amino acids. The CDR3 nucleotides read TGCGCCAGCAGCGTACAGGTACAAGAGACCCAGTACTTC. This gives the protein CASSVQVQETQYF.

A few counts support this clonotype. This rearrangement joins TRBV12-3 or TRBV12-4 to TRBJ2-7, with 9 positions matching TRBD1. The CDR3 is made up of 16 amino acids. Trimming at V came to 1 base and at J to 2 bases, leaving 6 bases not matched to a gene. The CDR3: CASSLGARQGAYEQYF. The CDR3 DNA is TGTGCCAGCAGTTTAGGGGCCCGACAGGGGGCCTACGAGCAGTACTTC.

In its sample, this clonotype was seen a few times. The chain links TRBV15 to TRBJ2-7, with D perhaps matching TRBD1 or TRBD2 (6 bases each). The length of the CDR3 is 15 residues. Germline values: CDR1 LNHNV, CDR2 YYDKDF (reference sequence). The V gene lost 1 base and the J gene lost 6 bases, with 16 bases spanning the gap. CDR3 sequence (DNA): TGTGCCACCAGCAGAGGGGGGGCCCTCAGCCTCGAGCAGTACTTC. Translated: CATSRGGALSLEQYF.

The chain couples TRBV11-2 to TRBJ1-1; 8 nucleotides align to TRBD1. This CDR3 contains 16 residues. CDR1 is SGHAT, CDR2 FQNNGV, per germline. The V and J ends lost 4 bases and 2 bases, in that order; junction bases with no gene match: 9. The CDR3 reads CASSYRRTGTNTEAFF. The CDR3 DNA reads TGTGCCAGCAGCTATAGAAGGACAGGGACAAACACTGAAGCTTTCTTT. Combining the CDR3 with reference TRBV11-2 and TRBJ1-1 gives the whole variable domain EAGVAQSPRYKIIEKRQSVAFWCNPISGHATLYWYQQILGQGPKLLIQFQNNGVVDDSQLPKDRFSAERLKGVDSTLKIQPAKLEDSAVYLCASSYRRTGTNTEAFFGQGTRLTVV.

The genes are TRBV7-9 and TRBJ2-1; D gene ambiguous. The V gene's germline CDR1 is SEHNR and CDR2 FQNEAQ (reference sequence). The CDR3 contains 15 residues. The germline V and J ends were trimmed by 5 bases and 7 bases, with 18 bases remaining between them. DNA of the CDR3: TGTGCCAGCAGCCTTCACTCAGACCAACGGAATGAGCAGTTCTTC. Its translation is CASSLHSDQRNEQFF.

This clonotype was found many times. The CDR3 protein is CASSYSDGEQFF. The CDR3 nucleotides are TGCGCCAGCAGCTATAGTGACGGTGAGCAGTTCTTC. The chain combines TRBV5-1 with TRBJ2-1; D is unresolved. Germline V CDR1 and CDR2: SGHRS, YFSETQ. Trimming cost V 3 bases and J 9 bases, with 10 bases left between them. This CDR3 comprises 12 residues.

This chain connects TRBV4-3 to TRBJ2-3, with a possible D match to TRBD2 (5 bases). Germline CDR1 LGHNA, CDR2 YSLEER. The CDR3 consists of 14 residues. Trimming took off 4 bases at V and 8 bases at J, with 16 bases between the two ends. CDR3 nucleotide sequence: TGCGCCAGCAGCCCCGCCGAGGGCCTGCCTACGCAGTATTTT. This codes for CASSPAEGLPTQYF.

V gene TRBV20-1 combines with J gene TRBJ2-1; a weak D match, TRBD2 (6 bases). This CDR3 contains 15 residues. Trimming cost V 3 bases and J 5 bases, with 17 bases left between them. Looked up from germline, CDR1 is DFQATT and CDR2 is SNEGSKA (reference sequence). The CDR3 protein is CSARSGGTQHNEQFF. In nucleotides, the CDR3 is TGCAGTGCTAGGAGTGGTGGGACTCAACACAATGAGCAGTTCTTC.

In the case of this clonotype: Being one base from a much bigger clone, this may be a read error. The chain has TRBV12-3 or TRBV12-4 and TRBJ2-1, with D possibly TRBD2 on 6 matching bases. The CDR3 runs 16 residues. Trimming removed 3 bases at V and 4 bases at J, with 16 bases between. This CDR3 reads CASSLGSSEGYNEQFF. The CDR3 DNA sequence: TGTGCCAGCAGTTTGGGGTCTAGCGAGGGGTACAATGAGCAGTTCTTC.

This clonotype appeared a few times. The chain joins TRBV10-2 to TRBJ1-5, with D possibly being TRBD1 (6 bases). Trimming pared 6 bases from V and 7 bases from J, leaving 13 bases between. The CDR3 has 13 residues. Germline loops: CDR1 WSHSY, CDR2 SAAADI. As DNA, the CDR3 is TGCGCCAGCAGGGGCAGGGGCCAACAGCCCCAGCATTTT. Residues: CASRGRGQQPQHF.